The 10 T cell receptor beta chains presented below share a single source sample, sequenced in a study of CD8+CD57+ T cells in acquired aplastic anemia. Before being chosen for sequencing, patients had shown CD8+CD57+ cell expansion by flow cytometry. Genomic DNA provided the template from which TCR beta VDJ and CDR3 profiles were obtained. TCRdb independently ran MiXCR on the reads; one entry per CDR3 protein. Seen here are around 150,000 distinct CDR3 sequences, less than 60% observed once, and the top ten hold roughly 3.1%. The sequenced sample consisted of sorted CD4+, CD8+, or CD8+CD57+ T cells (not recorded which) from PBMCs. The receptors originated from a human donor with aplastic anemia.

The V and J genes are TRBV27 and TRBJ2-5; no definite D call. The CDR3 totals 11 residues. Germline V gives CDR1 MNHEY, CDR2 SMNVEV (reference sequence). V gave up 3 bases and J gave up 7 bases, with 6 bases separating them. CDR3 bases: TGTGCCAGCAGTTTCTGGCGGACCCAGTACTTC. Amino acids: CASSFWRTQYF.

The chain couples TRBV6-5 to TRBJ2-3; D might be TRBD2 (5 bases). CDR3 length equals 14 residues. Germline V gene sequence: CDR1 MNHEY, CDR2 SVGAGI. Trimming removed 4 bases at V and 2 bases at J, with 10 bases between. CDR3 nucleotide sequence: TGTGCCAGCAGTTTCCGCGGGTACACAGATACGCAGTATTTT. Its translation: CASSFRGYTDTQYF.

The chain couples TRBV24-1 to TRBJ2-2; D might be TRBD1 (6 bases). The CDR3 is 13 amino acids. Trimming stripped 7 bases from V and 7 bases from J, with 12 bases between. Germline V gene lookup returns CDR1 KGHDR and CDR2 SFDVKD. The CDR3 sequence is CATRNREGGELFF. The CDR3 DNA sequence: TGTGCCACCAGAAACAGGGAAGGCGGGGAGCTGTTTTTT.

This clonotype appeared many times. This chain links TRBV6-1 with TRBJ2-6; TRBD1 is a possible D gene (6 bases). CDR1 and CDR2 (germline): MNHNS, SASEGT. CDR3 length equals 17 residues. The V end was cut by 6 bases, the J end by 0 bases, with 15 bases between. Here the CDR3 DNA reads TGTGCCAGCAGGGGACAAACACAGGGCTCTGGGGCCAACGTCCTGACTTTC. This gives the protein CASRGQTQGSGANVLTF.

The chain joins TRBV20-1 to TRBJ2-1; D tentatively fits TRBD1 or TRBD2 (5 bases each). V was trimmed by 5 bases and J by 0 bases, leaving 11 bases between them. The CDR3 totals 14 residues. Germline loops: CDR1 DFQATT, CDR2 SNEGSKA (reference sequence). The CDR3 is CSAGPGSSYNEQFF. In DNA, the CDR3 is TGCAGTGCTGGTCCAGGGAGCTCCTACAATGAGCAGTTCTTC.

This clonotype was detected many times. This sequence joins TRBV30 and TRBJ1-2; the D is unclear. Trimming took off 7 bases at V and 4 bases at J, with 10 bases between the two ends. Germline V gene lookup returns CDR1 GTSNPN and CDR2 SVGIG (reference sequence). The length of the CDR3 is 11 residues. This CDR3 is CASTPGYGYTF. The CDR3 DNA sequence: TGTGCCTCCACCCCAGGCTATGGCTACACCTTC.

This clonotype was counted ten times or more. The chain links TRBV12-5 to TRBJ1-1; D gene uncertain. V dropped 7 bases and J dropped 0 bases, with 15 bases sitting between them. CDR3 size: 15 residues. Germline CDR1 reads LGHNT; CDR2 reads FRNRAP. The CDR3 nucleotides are TGTGCTAGTGTCAGGCAGTCAAACATGAACACTGAAGCTTTCTTT. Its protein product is CASVRQSNMNTEAFF.

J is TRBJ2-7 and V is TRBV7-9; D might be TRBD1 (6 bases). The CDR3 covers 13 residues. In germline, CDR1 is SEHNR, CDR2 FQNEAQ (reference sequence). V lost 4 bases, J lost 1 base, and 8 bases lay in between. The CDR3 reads CASSWDKSYEQYF. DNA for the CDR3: TGTGCCAGCAGCTGGGACAAGTCCTACGAGCAGTACTTC.

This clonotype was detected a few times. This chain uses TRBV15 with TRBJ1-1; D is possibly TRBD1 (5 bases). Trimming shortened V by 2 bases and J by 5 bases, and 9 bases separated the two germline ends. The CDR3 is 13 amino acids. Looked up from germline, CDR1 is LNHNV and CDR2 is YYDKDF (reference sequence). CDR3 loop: CATSRQGGTEAFF. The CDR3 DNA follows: TGTGCCACCAGCAGACAGGGAGGGACTGAAGCTTTCTTT. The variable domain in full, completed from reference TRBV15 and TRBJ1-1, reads DAMVIQNPRYQVTQFGKPVTLSCSQTLNHNVMYWYQQKSSQAPKLLFHYYDKDFNNEADTPDNFQSRRPNTSFCFLDIRSPGLGDTAMYLCATSRQGGTEAFFGQGTRLTVV.

The CDR3 protein is CSADGRRETQYF. CDR3 sequence (DNA): TGCAGTGCAGATGGGAGACGAGAGACCCAGTACTTC. This chain connects TRBV20-1 to TRBJ2-5, with D perhaps matching TRBD2 (5 bases). Germline loops: CDR1 DFQATT, CDR2 SNEGSKA (reference sequence). This CDR3 has 12 amino acids. Trimming took off 6 bases at V and 4 bases at J, with 12 bases between the two ends.